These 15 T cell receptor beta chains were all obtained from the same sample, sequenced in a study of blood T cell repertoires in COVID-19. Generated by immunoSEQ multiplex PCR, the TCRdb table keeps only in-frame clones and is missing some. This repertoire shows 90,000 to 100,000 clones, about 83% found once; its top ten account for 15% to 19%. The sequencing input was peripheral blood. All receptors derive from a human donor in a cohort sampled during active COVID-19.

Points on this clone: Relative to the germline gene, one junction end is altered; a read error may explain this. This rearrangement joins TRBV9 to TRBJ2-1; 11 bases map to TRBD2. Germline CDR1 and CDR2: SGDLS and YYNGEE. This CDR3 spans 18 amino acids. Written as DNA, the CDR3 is TGTGCCAGCAGCGTAATTACTAGCGGGGGCAACTCCTACGATGAGCAGTTCTTC. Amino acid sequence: CASSVITSGGNSYDEQFF. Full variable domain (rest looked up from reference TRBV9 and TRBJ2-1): DSGVTQTPKHLITATGQRVTLRCSPRSGDLSVYWYQQSLDQGLQFLIQYYNGEERAKGNILERFSAQQFPDLHSELNLSSLELGDSALYFCASSVITSGGNSYDEQFFGPGTRLTVL.

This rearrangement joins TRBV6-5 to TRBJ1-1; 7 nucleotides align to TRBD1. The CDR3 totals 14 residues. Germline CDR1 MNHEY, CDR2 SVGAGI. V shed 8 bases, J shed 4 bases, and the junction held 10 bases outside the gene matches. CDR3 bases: TGTGCCAGCTCGGCAGGGGGTTGGGGCACTGAAGCTTTCTTT. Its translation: CASSAGGWGTEAFF.

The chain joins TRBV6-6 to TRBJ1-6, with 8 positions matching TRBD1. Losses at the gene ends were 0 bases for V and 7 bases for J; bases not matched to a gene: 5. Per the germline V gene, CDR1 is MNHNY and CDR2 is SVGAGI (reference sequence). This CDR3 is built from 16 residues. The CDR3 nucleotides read TGTGCCAGCAGTTACTCGTGGACAGGGCTAAATTCACCCCTCCACTTT. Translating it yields CASSYSWTGLNSPLHF.

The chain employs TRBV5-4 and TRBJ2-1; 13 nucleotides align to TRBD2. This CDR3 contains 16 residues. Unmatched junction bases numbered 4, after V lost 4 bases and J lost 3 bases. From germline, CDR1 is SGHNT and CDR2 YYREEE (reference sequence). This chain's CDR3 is CASSQRTSGSYNEQFF. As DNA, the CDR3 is TGTGCCAGCAGCCAAAGGACTAGCGGGAGCTACAATGAGCAGTTCTTC.

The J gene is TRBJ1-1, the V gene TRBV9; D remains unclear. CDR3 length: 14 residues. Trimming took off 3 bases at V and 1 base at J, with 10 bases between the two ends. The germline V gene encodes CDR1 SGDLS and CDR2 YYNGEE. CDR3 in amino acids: CASSEPVGNTEAFF. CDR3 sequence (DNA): TGTGCCAGCAGCGAGCCGGTCGGGAACACTGAAGCTTTCTTT.

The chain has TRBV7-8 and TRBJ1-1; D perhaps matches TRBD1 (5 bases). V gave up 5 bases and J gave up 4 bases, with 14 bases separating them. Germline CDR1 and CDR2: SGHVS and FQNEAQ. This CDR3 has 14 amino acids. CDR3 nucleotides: TGTGCCAGCAGCCCCCAGGGCTTGGTCACTGAAGCTTTCTTT. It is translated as CASSPQGLVTEAFF.

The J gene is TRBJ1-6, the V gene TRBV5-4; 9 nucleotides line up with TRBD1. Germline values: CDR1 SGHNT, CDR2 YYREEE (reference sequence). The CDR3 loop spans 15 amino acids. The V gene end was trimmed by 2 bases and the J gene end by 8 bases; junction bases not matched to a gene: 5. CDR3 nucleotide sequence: TGTGCCAGCAGCTTAAACCGGGACAGGGATTCACCCCTCCACTTT. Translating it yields CASSLNRDRDSPLHF.

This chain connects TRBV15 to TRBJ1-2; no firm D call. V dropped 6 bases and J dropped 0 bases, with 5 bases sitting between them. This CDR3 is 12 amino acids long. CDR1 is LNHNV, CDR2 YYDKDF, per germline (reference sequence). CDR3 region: CATRQPNYGYTF. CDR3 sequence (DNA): TGTGCCACCAGACAGCCTAACTATGGCTACACCTTC.

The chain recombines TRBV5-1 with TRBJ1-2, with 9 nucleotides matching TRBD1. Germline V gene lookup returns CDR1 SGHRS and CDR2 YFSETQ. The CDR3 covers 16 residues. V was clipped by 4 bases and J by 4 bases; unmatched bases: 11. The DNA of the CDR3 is TGCGCCAGCAGCCCGGGACAGGGCCAAAGGGGCTATGGCTACACCTTC. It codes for CASSPGQGQRGYGYTF.

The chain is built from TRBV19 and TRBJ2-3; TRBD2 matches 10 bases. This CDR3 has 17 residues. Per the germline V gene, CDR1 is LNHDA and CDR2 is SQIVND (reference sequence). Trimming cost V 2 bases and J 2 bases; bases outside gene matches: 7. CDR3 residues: CASSIFPAGGFTDTQYF. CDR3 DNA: TGTGCCAGTAGTATATTTCCAGCGGGAGGGTTCACAGATACGCAGTATTTT. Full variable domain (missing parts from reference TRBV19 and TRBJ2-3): DGGITQSPKYLFRKEGQNVTLSCEQNLNHDAMYWYRQDPGQGLRLIYYSQIVNDFQKGDIAEGYSVSREKKESFPLTVTSAQKNPTAFYLCASSIFPAGGFTDTQYFGPGTRLTVL.

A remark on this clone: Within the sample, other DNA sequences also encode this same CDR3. This CDR3 is CASRAGQGGMNTEAFF. CDR3 DNA sequence: TGCGCCAGCAGGGCGGGACAGGGCGGCATGAACACTGAAGCTTTCTTT. The chain employs TRBV5-1 and TRBJ1-1; 9 bases align to TRBD1. The CDR3 runs to 16 residues. CDR1 and CDR2 (germline): SGHRS, YFSETQ. The V and J ends lost 5 bases and 0 bases, in that order; junction bases with no gene match: 8. The full variable domain, in which reference TRBV5-1 and TRBJ1-1 provide the parts outside the CDR3, is KAGVTQTPRYLIKTRGQQVTLSCSPISGHRSVSWYQQTPGQGLQFLFEYFSETQRNKGNFPGRFSGRQFSNSRSEMNVSTLELGDSALYLCASRAGQGGMNTEAFFGQGTRLTVV.

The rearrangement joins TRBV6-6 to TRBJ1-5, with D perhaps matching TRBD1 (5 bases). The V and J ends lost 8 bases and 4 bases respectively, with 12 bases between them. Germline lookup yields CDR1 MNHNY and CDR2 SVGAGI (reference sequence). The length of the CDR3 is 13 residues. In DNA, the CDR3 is TGTGCCAGCGTAACACAGGTGAATCAGCCCCAGCATTTT. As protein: CASVTQVNQPQHF.

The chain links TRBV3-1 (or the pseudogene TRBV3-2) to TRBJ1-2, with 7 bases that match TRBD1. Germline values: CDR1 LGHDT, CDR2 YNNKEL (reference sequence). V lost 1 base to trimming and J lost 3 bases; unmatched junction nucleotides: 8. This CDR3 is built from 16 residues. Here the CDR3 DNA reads TGTGCCAGCAGCCAAGGAACAGGGGTCGCCTACTATGGCTACACCTTC. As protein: CASSQGTGVAYYGYTF.

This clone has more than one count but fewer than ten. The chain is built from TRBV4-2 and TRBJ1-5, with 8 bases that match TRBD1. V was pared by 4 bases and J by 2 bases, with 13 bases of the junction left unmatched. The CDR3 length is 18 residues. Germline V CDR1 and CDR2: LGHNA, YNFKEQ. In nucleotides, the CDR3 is TGTGCCAGCAGCCTTACCCAGGGGGCAGGCGGCGGCAATCAGCCCCAGCATTTT. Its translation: CASSLTQGAGGGNQPQHF.

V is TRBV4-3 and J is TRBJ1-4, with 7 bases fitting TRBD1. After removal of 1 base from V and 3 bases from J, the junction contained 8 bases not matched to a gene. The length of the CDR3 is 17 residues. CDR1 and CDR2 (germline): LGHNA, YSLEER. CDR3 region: CASSQAGTGQPNEKLFF. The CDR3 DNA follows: TGCGCCAGCAGCCAAGCCGGCACGGGACAGCCTAATGAAAAACTGTTTTTT.